Each of the 14 T cell receptor beta chains below was sequenced from the same sample in a study of CD8+ T cells in alopecia areata. As to treatment: oral pan-JAK inhibitor, 5-10 mg twice daily. Extraction and reverse transcription of RNA yielded cDNA as the sequencing template. The table came from immunoSEQ multiplex PCR; TCRdb's copy has only in-frame clones and leaves some out. In the table there are about 210,000 clones, less than 65% of which are singletons. The sample consisted of CD4+ T cells sorted from blood, taken at week 4, from a patient treated with tofacitinib. The receptor set was obtained from a human donor with alopecia areata.

This chain connects TRBV5-4 to TRBJ2-5; 9 bases are a match to TRBD1. V was clipped by 4 bases and J by 1 base; unmatched bases: 2. The CDR3 is 14 amino acids. From germline, CDR1 is SGHNT and CDR2 YYREEE (reference sequence). The CDR3 spells CASSRQGGQETQYF. The DNA of the CDR3 is TGTGCCAGCAGCAGACAGGGGGGCCAAGAGACCCAGTACTTC.

The chain recombines TRBV7-9 with TRBJ1-2; D is unresolved. The CDR3 consists of 14 residues. V lost 5 bases and J lost 4, with 14 bases in between. In germline, CDR1 is SEHNR, CDR2 FQNEAQ (reference sequence). The CDR3 is CASSAREGGYGYTF. The DNA of the CDR3 is TGTGCCAGCAGCGCCCGGGAGGGCGGCTATGGCTACACCTTC.

This clone has just a few counts. The V gene is TRBV7-9, the J gene TRBJ2-5; the D is unclear. Between the trimmed V and J ends, which lost 4 bases and 4 bases, there was a span of 10 bases. Germline assignment: CDR1 SEHNR and CDR2 FQNEAQ (reference sequence). The CDR3 length is 13 residues. The CDR3 DNA sequence: TGTGCCAGCAGCTCCTTTGTGAGAGAGACCCAGTACTTC. It is translated as CASSSFVRETQYF.

V is TRBV6-6 and J is TRBJ2-2, with unresolved D. The CDR3 loop spans 13 amino acids. In germline, CDR1 is MNHNY, CDR2 SVGAGI (reference sequence). V was cut by 6 bases and J by 6 bases, with 11 bases left in between. This CDR3 reads CASSRNSPGELFF. CDR3 DNA sequence: TGTGCCAGCAGCAGAAATTCCCCCGGGGAGCTGTTTTTT.

The chain has TRBV5-1 and TRBJ2-2, with D perhaps matching TRBD2 (6 bases). V gave up 0 bases and J gave up 6 bases, with 12 bases separating them. The CDR3 runs 15 residues. CDR1 SGHRS and CDR2 YFSETQ come from the germline V gene. CDR3 loop: CASSLATWGAGELFF. CDR3 DNA: TGCGCCAGCAGCTTGGCCACATGGGGGGCCGGGGAGCTGTTTTTT.

CDR3 nucleotide sequence: TGCAGCGCCGACAGTGGGACTGGGTATGGCTACACCTTC. Encoded protein: CSADSGTGYGYTF. The chain is built from TRBV29-1 and TRBJ1-2; tentative D call: TRBD1 (5 bases). Trimming took off 7 bases at V and 5 bases at J, with 17 bases between the two ends. Per the germline V gene, CDR1 is SQVTM and CDR2 is ANQGSEA. CDR3 size: 13 residues.

The chain recombines TRBV4-2 with TRBJ1-3, with 11 bases matching TRBD1. Germline V gene sequence: CDR1 LGHNA, CDR2 YNFKEQ. V lost 1 base to trimming and J lost 3 bases; unmatched junction nucleotides: 5. The CDR3 runs 17 residues. CDR3 nucleotides: TGTGCCAGCAGCCAAGCCGGGACAGGGGGAATTGGAAACACCATATATTTT. It encodes CASSQAGTGGIGNTIYF.

The V and J genes are TRBV4-2 and TRBJ1-1, with a weak D call TRBD1 (6 bases). CDR1 LGHNA and CDR2 YNFKEQ come from the germline V gene. Deletions cut 0 bases from V and 9 bases from J, with 14 bases between. CDR3 length: 14 amino acids. CDR3 DNA sequence: TGTGCCAGCAGCCAAGATCTCCTCCAGGGGAAAGCTTTCTTT. Its translation: CASSQDLLQGKAFF.

CDR3: CASSLTPGNYGYTF. The CDR3 region has the DNA TGTGCCAGCAGCCTGACCCCAGGAAACTATGGCTACACCTTC. This chain joins TRBV7-3 and TRBJ1-2; no firm D call. The CDR3 covers 14 residues. Germline CDR1 and CDR2: SGHTA and FQGTGA. V was pared by 5 bases and J by 2 bases, with 12 bases between.

In DNA, the CDR3 is TGCGCCAGCAGCCGGTCTGGACAGAACCAAGAGACCCAGTACTTC. This gives the protein CASSRSGQNQETQYF. This chain connects TRBV4-1 to TRBJ2-5, with D perhaps matching TRBD1 (6 bases). The germline CDR1 and CDR2 sequences are MGHRA and YSYEKL. Trimming took off 4 bases at V and 0 bases at J, with 12 bases between the two ends. The CDR3 totals 15 residues.

V and J are TRBV29-1 and TRBJ2-5, with 10 bases fitting TRBD2. This CDR3 has 18 amino acids. Unmatched junction bases numbered 12, after V lost 1 base and J lost 1 base. Per germline, CDR1 SQVTM and CDR2 ANQGSEA. DNA of the CDR3: TGCAGCGTTGAAGGGGTACTGGGTAGCGGGGGGACCCAAGAGACCCAGTACTTC. Amino acids: CSVEGVLGSGGTQETQYF.

The V and J genes are TRBV12-5 and TRBJ2-7, with D possibly TRBD1 on 5 matching bases. The CDR3 has 14 residues. The V gene lost 5 bases and the J gene lost 3 bases, with 14 bases spanning the gap. Germline V gene data show CDR1 as LGHNT and CDR2 as FRNRAP. The CDR3 sequence is CASGLTVRFYEQYF. CDR3 DNA sequence: TGTGCTAGTGGTCTGACAGTCAGATTCTACGAGCAGTACTTC.

This chain joins TRBV30 and TRBJ1-3, with 7 bases that match TRBD1. V was pared by 1 base and J by 3 bases, with 9 bases of the junction left unmatched. Looked up from germline, CDR1 is GTSNPN and CDR2 is SVGIG (reference sequence). This CDR3 has 16 amino acids. DNA of the CDR3: TGTGCCTGGAGTGCCGCGGGGGACAGAGTTGGAAACACCATATATTTT. Its translation: CAWSAAGDRVGNTIYF.

The table lists this clone with a count of one. The chain recombines TRBV6-5 with TRBJ2-5, with D hard to call. Trimming removed 0 bases at V and 14 bases at J, with 10 bases between. The CDR3 totals 11 residues. Germline lookup yields CDR1 MNHEY and CDR2 SVGAGI. CDR3 sequence (DNA): TGTGCCAGCAGTTACTCGAAGAGACTCTACTTC. Translating gives CASSYSKRLYF.